Described below is a single TCR beta chain sequence and its context. This clonotype is considered medium-sized (0.01 to 0.1%). Which antigen it targets is not known. No base quality values were provided; no much bigger clone lies one nucleotide off. This beta chain is an unintended read in a library built for alpha chains; its size means little. The data belong to a study of spatial heterogeneity in lung cancer (dated by TCRdb to the late 2010s). Background on the whole study: More beta-chain than alpha-chain transcripts were consistently detected, likely reflecting higher beta-chain transcript abundance. In tumor regions, TCR transcript counts showed a strong correlation with a T cell transcriptional module score from matched bulk RNA-seq. In the raw uncorrected reads, each unique combination of TCR and UMI appeared more than ten times on average. TCR alpha and beta repertoires were quantitatively compared across multiple tumor regions, matched nontumor lung and blood in non-small cell lung cancer. The study linked features of the TCR repertoire to counts of nonsynonymous mutations, which were determined by whole-exome sequencing of tumor tissue. At surgery, hundreds of tumor regions, 64 matched nontumor lung samples and more than 50 PBMC samples were TCR-sequenced for both alpha and beta chains. Broad study findings and their caveats: Counts of ubiquitous and regional expanded TCRs correlated with counts of ubiquitous and regional nonsynonymous mutations, respectively. Estimated TCR-seq coverage of tumor T cells was only roughly 7% for alpha chains and around 13% for beta chains. The tumor nonsynonymous mutation count correlated with the number of expanded alpha and beta TCRs within the tumor. Confirming at a functional level the hypothesis that regional TCRs recognize regional mutations was considered to require additional single-cell paired TCR alpha and beta sequencing.

Receptors were amplified or captured by 5' RACE. Instrument used: NextSeq 500. The TCR library protocol attached a unique molecular identifier to each TCR cDNA molecule to allow correction of PCR and sequencing errors. In the authors' own workflow: TCR identification, UMI-based error correction and CDR3 extraction were performed with Decombinator tools. TCRs above a frequency of 2 per 1,000, corresponding to the top 1% of the tumor frequency distribution, were defined as expanded. Expanded tumor TCRs statistically deemed absent (corrected P<0.05) from at least one tumor region were classed as regional, and all other expanded tumor TCRs were classed as ubiquitous. Renyi diversity was calculated using the R vegan package after each repertoire was subsampled 100 times to 5,000 TCRs. CDR3 similarity networks were built from amino acid triplet string-kernel similarity, connecting CDR3s with pairwise similarity above 0.82. TCRdb handled the public reads itself, with Q25 trimming in fastp and clone calling in MiXCR, and kept productive beta chains. Each entry is one CDR3 protein sequence, shown with its most common DNA and genes. In this record, the V and J calls reflect TCRdb's handling and not the investigators' own analysis. This sample gives 4,000 to 5,500 distinct CDR3 sequences in total; approximately 13% of them show up just once. The ten largest account for over 25% of the sample.

Inclusive of the bounding cysteine and phenylalanine, the CDR3 is 12 residues long. Just the 36-base CDR3 DNA is kept, in frame starting at base 1. For CDR1 and CDR2, the germline V gene lists MNHEY and SVGEGT. Trimming removed 5 bases from V and 8 bases from J, leaving 12 bases between the germline ends. The time point label, as the study defines it: sample taken at primary tumor resection. The donors were more than 65 patients from the lung TRACERx cohort who had early-stage, untreated non-small cell lung cancer. TCR sequencing used whole RNA extracted from tumor and nontumor lung tissue, or from cryopreserved PBMC samples, without cell sorting. Patients were selected for TCR sequencing only if sufficient RNA was available from at least two tumor regions. Before selection, tumor and adjacent nontumor lung specimens were reviewed by a lung pathologist.

The TCR comes from a male donor with early-stage non-small cell lung cancer. The sample in question was lung tumor tissue, obtained at surgery. The receptor chain draws on TRBV6-2 or TRBV6-3 and TRBJ1-2; the D segment could be TRBD1, given 5 matching bases. The sequenced DNA is TGTGCCAGCAGTCGTCAGGGAAACGGCTACACCTTC. Its amino acids are CASSRQGNGYTF.